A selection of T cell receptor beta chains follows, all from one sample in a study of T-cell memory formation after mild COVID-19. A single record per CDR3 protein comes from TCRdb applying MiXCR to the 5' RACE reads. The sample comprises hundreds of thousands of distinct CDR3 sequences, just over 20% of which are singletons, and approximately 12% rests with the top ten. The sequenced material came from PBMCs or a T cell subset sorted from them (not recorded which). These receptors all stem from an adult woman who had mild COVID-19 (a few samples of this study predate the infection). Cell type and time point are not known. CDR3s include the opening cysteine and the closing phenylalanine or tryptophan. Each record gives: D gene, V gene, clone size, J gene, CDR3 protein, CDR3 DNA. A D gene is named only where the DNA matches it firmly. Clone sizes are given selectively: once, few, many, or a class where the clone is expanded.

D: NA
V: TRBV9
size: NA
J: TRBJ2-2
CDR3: CASSVAGAWGQSGELFF
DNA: TGTGCCAGCAGCGTAGCGGGGGCATGGGGCCAGTCCGGGGAGCTGTTTTTT

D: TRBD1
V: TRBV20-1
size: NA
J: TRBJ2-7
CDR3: CSAQDRVGPYEQYF
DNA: TGCAGTGCCCAAGACAGGGTGGGCCCCTACGAGCAGTACTTC

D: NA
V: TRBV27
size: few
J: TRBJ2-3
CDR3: CASSSDRPDTQYF
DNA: TGTGCCAGCAGTTCCGACAGGCCGGATACGCAGTATTTT

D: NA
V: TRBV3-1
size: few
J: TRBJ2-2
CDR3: CASSPFRGAGELFF
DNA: TGTGCCAGCAGCCCCTTCCGGGGTGCCGGGGAGCTGTTTTTT

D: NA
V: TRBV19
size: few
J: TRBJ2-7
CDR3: CASSISSLGADTYEQYF
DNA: TGTGCCAGTAGTATAAGTAGCCTAGGTGCTGACACCTACGAGCAGTACTTC

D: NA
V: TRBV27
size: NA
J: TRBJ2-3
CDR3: CASSSPPHGKYTDTQYF
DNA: TGTGCCAGCAGTTCACCCCCGCATGGCAAGTACACAGATACGCAGTATTTT

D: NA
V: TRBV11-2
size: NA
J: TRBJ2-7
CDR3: CASTPGLYYEQYF
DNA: TGTGCCAGCACCCCGGGACTGTACTACGAGCAGTACTTC

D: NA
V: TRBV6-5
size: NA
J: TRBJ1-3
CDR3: CASRAGGSGNTIYF
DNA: TGTGCCAGCAGGGCCGGGGGGTCTGGAAACACCATATATTTT

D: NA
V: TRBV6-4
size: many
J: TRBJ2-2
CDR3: CASSPSASWTGELFF
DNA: TGTGCCAGCAGTCCCTCGGCCTCCTGGACCGGGGAGCTGTTTTTT

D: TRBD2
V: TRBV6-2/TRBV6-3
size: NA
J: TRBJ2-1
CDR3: CASSPSSSGGAYNEQFF
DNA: TGTGCCAGCAGTCCATCGTCGAGCGGGGGGGCCTACAATGAGCAGTTCTTC

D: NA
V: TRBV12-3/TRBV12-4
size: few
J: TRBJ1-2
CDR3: CASSFGPGAGNYGYTF
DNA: TGTGCCAGCAGTTTCGGGCCTGGGGCCGGAAACTATGGCTACACCTTC

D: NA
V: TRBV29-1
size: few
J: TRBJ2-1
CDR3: CSVEPPGATYNEQFF
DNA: TGCAGCGTTGAACCGCCGGGGGCAACCTACAATGAGCAGTTCTTC

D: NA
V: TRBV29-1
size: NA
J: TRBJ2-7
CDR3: CSVVYPSGYEQYF
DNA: TGCAGCGTTGTTTACCCCAGTGGGTACGAGCAGTACTTC

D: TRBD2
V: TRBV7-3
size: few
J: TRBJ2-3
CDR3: CASSLTTRPGGGDTQYF
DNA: TGTGCCAGCAGCTTAACAACCCGACCTGGCGGGGGAGATACGCAGTATTTT

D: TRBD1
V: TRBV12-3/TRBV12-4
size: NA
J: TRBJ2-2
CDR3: CASRPGTGSNGELFF
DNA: TGTGCCAGCCGGCCGGGGACAGGGAGTAACGGGGAGCTGTTTTTT

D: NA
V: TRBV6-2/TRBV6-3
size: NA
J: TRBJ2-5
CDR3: CASRRGLPETQYF
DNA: TGTGCCAGCAGGCGGGGACTTCCAGAGACCCAGTACTTC

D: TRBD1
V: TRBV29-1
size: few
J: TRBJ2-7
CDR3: CSVAPTGTGPWEQYF
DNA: TGCAGCGTTGCCCCTACCGGGACAGGGCCCTGGGAGCAGTACTTC

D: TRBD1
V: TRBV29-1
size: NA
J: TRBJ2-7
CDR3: CSVDGRATGGSTYEQYF
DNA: TGCAGCGTTGACGGCCGAGCGACAGGGGGCAGCACCTACGAGCAGTACTTC